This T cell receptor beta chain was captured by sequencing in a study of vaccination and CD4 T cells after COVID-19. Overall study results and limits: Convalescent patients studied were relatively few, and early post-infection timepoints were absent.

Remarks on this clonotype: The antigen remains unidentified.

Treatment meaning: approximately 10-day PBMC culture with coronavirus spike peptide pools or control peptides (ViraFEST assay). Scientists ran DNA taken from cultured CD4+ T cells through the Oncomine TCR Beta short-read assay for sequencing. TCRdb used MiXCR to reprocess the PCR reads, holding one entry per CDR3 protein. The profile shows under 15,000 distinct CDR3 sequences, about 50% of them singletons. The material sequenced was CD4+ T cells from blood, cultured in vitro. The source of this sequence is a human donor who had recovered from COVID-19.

The CDR3 DNA follows: TGCGCCAGCAGCTTGGAGAATGAAAACATTCAGTACTTC. As protein: CASSLENENIQYF. The chain uses TRBV5-1 and TRBJ2-4; D unresolved. Germline-derived CDR1 and CDR2 are SGHRS and YFSETQ. This CDR3 has 13 residues. V lost 0 bases to trimming and J lost 5 bases, with 6 bases between them.